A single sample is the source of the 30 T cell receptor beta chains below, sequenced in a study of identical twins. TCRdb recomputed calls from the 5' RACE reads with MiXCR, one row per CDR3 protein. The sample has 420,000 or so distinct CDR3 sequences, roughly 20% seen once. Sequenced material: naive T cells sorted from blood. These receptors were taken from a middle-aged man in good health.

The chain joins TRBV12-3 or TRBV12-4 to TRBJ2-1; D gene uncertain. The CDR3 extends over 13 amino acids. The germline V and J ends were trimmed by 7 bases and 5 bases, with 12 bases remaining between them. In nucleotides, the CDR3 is TGTGCCAGCAAAGCAAACAACGACAATGAGCAGTTCTTC. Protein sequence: CASKANNDNEQFF.

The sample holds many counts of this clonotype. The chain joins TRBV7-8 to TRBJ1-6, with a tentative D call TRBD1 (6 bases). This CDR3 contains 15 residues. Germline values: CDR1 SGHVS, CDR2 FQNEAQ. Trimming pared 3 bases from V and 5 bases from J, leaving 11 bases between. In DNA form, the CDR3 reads TGTGCCAGCAGCTTTCAGACAGGAGATAATTCACCCCTCCACTTT. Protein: CASSFQTGDNSPLHF. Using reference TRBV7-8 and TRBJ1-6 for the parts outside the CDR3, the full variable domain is GAGVSQSPRYKVAKRGQDVALRCDPISGHVSLFWYQQALGQGPEFLTYFQNEAQLDKSGLPSDRFFAERPEGSVSTLKIQRTQQEDSAVYLCASSFQTGDNSPLHFGNGTRLTVT.

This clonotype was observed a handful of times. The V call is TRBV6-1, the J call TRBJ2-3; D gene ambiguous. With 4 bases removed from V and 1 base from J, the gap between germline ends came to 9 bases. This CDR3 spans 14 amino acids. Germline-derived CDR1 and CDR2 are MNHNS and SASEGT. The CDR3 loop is CASSGFFGTDTQYF. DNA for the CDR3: TGTGCCAGCAGTGGTTTCTTTGGCACAGATACGCAGTATTTT.

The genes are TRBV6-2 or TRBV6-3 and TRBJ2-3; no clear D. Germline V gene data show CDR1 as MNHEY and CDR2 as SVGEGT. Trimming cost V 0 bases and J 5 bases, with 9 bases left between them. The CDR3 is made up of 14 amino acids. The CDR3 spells CASSYSVVLDTQYF. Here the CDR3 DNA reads TGTGCCAGCAGTTACTCGGTCGTTCTAGATACGCAGTATTTT.

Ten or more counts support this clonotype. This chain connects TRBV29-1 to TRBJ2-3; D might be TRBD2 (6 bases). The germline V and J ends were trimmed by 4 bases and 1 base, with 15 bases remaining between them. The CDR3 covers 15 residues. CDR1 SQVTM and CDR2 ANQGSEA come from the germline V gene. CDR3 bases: TGCAGCGTTGTTTCCGGGGGAGTGGGCACAGATACGCAGTATTTT. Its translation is CSVVSGGVGTDTQYF.

The CDR3 DNA reads as TGTGCCAGCAGTCGCGATCCGTTTAGCAATCAGCCCCAGCATTTT. Amino acids: CASSRDPFSNQPQHF. The chain joins TRBV6-1 to TRBJ1-5; D gene ambiguous. This CDR3 comprises 15 residues. Germline V gene lookup returns CDR1 MNHNS and CDR2 SASEGT. Trimming took off 5 bases at V and 0 bases at J, with 11 bases between the two ends.

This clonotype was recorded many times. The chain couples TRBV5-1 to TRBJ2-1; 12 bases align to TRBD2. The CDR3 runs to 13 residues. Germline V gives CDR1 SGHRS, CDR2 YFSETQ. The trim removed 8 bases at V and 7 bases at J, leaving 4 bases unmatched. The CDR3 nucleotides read TGCGCCAGTGGTACTAGCGGGGGGAATGAGCAGTTCTTC. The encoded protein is CASGTSGGNEQFF.

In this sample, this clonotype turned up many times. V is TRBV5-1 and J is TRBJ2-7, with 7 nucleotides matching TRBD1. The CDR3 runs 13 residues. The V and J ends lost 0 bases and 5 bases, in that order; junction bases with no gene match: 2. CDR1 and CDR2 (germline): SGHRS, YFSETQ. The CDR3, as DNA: TGCGCCAGCAGCTTGGGGACAGGCCACGAGCAGTACTTC. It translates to CASSLGTGHEQYF.

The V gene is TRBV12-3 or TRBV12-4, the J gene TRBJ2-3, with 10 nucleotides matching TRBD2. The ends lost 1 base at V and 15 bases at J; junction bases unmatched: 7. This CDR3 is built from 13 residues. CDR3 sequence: CASSLEAGGPGYF. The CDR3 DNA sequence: TGTGCCAGCAGTTTAGAAGCGGGGGGGCCGGGCTATTTT.

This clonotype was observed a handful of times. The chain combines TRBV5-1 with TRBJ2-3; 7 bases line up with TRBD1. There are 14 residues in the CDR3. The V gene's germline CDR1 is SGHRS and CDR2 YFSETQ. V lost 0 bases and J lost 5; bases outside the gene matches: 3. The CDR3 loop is CASSLGNRGDTQYF. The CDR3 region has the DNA TGCGCCAGCAGCTTGGGAAACAGGGGAGATACGCAGTATTTT.

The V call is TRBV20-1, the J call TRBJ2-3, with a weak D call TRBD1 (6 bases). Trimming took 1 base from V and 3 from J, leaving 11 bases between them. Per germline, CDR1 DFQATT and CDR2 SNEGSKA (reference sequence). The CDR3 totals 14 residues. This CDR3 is CSARGITGTDTQYF. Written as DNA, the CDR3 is TGCAGTGCTAGAGGGATAACAGGGACAGATACGCAGTATTTT.

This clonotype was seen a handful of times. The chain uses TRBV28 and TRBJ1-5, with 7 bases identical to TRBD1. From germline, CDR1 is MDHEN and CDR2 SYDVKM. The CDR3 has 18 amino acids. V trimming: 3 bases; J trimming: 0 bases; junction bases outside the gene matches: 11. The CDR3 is CASSFPGRDSYSNQPQHF. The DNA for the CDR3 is TGTGCCAGCAGTTTCCCAGGAAGGGACAGCTATAGCAATCAGCCCCAGCATTTT.

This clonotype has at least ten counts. The CDR3 region is CASRRDSQGNQPQHF. In DNA form, the CDR3 reads TGTGCCAGCAGGCGGGACAGCCAGGGCAATCAGCCCCAGCATTTT. The chain combines TRBV12-3 or TRBV12-4 with TRBJ1-5; 7 bases are a match to TRBD1. V lost 6 bases, J lost 2 bases, and 7 bases stayed unmatched. The CDR3 is made up of 15 amino acids.

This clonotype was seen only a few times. The CDR3 nucleotides are TGTGCCAGCAGCCGGAGGGTAGGGATCGGAGATACGCAGTATTTT. This translates into CASSRRVGIGDTQYF. The chain couples TRBV3-1 to TRBJ2-3; D possibly corresponds to TRBD2 (6 bases). The CDR3 covers 15 residues. Germline values: CDR1 LGHDT, CDR2 YNNKEL (reference sequence). V was trimmed by 4 bases and J by 5 bases, leaving 16 bases between them.

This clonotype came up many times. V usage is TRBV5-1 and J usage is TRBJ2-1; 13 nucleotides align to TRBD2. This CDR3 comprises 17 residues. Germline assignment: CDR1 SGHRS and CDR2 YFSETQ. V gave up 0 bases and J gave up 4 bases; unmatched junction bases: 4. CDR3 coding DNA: TGCGCCAGCAGCTTGGAACTAGCGGGAGGGCCTTACAATGAGCAGTTCTTC. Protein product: CASSLELAGGPYNEQFF.

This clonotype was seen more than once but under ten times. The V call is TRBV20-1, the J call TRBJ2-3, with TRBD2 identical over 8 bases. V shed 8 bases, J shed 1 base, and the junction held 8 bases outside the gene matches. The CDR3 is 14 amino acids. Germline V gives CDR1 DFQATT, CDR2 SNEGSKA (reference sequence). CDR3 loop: CSPSMTSGTDTQYF. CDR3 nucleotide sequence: TGCAGTCCCAGCATGACTAGCGGCACAGATACGCAGTATTTT.

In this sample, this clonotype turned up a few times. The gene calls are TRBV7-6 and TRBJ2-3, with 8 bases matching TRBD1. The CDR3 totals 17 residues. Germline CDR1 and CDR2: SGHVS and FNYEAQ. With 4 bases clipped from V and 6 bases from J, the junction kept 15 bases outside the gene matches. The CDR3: CASSYGRPSQGADTQYF. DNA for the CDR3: TGTGCCAGCAGCTACGGACGGCCTAGTCAGGGGGCTGATACGCAGTATTTT.

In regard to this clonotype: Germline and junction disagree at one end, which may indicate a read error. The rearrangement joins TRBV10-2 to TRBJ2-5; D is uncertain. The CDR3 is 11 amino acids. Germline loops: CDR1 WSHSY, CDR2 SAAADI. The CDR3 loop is CASGSEEAQYF. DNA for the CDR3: TGCGCCAGTGGCTCCGAAGAGGCCCAGTACTTC.

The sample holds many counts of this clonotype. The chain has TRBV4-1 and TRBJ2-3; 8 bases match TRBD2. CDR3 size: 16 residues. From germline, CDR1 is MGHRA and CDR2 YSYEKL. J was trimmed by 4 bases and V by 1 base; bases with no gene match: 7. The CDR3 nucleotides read TGCGCCAGCAGCCAAGCTTCTAGCGGGTTGTCAGATACGCAGTATTTT. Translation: CASSQASSGLSDTQYF.

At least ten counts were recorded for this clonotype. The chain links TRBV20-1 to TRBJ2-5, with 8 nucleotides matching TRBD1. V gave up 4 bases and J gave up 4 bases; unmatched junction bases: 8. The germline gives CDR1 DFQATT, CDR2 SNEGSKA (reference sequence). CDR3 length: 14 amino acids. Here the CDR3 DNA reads TGCAGTGCTATTTCAGGGGGCCGGGGAGAGACCCAGTACTTC. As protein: CSAISGGRGETQYF.

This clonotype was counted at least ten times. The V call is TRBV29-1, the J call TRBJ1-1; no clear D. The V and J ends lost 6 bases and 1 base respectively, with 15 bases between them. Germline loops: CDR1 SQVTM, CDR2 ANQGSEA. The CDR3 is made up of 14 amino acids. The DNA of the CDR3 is TGCAGCGTCCTGAGGGTAGACTCGAACACTGAAGCTTTCTTT. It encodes CSVLRVDSNTEAFF.

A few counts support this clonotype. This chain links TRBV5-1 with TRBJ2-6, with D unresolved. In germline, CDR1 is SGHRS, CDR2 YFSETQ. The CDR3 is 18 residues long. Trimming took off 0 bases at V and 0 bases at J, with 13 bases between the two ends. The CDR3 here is CASSLGRLGSSGANVLTF. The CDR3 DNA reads TGCGCCAGCAGCTTGGGGCGTCTGGGAAGCTCTGGGGCCAACGTCCTGACTTTC.

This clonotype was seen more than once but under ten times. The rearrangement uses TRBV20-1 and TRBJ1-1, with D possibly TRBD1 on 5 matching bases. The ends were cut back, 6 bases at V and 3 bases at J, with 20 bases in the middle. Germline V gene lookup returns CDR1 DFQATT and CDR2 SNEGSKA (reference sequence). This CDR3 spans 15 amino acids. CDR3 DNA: TGCAGTGCACTGGCCCTCGGGGGGTCGGACACTGAAGCTTTCTTT. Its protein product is CSALALGGSDTEAFF.

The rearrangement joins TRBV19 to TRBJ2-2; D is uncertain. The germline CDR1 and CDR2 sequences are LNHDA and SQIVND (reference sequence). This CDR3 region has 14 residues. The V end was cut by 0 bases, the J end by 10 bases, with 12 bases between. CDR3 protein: CASSIDSGYPELFF. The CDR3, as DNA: TGTGCCAGTAGTATAGATTCTGGCTACCCGGAGCTGTTTTTT.

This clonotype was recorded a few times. CDR3 in amino acids: CTPYGDDSKLSYEQYF. The DNA for the CDR3 is TGCACTCCTTACGGGGACGACTCCAAGTTGTCCTACGAGCAGTACTTC. V and J are TRBV20-1 and TRBJ2-7, with D possibly called TRBD1 or TRBD2 (5 bases each). The CDR3 covers 16 residues. The V gene's germline CDR1 is DFQATT and CDR2 SNEGSKA (reference sequence).

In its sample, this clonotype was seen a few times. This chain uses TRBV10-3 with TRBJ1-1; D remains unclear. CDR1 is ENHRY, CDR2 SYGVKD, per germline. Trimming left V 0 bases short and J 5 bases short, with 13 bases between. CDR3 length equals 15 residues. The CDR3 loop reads CAISESVDARTEAFF. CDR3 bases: TGTGCCATCAGTGAGTCCGTCGATGCGAGGACTGAAGCTTTCTTT.

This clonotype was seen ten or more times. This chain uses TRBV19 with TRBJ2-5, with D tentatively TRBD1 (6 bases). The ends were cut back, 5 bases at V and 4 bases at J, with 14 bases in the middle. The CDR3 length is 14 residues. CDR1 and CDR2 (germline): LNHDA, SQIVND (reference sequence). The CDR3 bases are TGTGCCAGTAGTGAACAGGGCCGGAGAGAGACCCAGTACTTC. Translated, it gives CASSEQGRRETQYF.

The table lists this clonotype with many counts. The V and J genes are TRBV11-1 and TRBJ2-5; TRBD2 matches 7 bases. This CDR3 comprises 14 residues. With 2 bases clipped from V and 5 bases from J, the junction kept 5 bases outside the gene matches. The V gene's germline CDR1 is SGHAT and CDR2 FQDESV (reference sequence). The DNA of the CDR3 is TGTGCCAGCAGCTTAACGAGGGAGGGTGAGACCCAGTACTTC. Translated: CASSLTREGETQYF.

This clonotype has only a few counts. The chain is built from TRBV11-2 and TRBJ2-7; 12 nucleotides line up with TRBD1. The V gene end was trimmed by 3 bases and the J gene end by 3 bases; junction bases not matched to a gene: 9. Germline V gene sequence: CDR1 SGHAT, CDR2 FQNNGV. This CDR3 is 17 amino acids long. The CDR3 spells CASSFTGTGGTYYEQYF. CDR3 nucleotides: TGTGCCAGCAGCTTCACCGGGACAGGGGGCACGTACTACGAGCAGTACTTC.

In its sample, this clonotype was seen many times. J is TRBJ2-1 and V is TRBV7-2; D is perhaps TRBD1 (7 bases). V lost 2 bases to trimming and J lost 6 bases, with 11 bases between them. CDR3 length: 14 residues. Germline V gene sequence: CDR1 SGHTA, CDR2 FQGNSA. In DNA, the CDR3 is TGTGCCAGCAGCTTAAGACAGGGAGGCAATGAGCAGTTCTTC. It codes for CASSLRQGGNEQFF. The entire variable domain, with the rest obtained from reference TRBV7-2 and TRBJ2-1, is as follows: GAGVSQSPSNKVTEKGKDVELRCDPISGHTALYWYRQSLGQGLEFLIYFQGNSAPDKSGLPSDRFSAERTGGSVSTLTIQRTQQEDSAVYLCASSLRQGGNEQFFGPGTRLTVL.